This T cell receptor beta chain was identified in a study of CD8 T cells in ankylosing spondylitis. This clonotype showed up many times. The target antigen is unknown. Trimming at V came to 4 bases and at J to 4 bases, leaving 5 bases not matched to a gene. Germline CDR1 DFQATT, CDR2 SNEGSKA (reference sequence). The CDR3 is 13 amino acids. Making use of molecular barcodes, quantitative 5'-RACE generated TCR beta libraries. TCRdb re-called the 5' RACE reads with MiXCR, one entry per CDR3 protein. The table shows about 220,000 distinct CDR3 sequences, with about 10% occurring only once. Whole-study results and caveats: Earlier work had already found some motif variants in reactive arthritis synovial fluid and blood.

The chain employs TRBV20-1 and TRBJ2-3; 7 bases are shared with TRBD2. Sequenced: blood, either unsorted or a sorted T cell fraction (not recorded which). This TCR was sampled from a male donor with ankylosing spondylitis or in good health (not recorded which). In DNA, the CDR3 is TGCAGTGCTAATGTGGGGGGGTCAGATACGCAGTATTTT. This translates into CSANVGGSDTQYF.